Each of the 12 T cell receptor beta chains below was sequenced from the same sample in a study of blood T cell repertoires in COVID-19. Produced via immunoSEQ multiplex PCR; TCRdb's table is partial and in-frame only. The sample lists about 120,000 clones, around nine tenths occurring once. Sequenced sample: peripheral blood. The receptor source for this set is a woman aged 50 to 60 with acute or convalescent COVID-19.

The genes are TRBV27 and TRBJ2-7; D might be TRBD1 (5 bases). This CDR3 has 12 amino acids. Trimming took off 5 bases at V and 6 bases at J, with 11 bases between the two ends. Germline V gene data show CDR1 as MNHEY and CDR2 as SMNVEV (reference sequence). The CDR3 reads CASSQTEGEQYF. The CDR3 region has the DNA TGTGCCAGCAGTCAGACAGAAGGCGAGCAGTACTTC.

The chain has TRBV12-3 or TRBV12-4 and TRBJ1-5, with no clear D. This CDR3 is 13 amino acids long. Deletions cut 1 base from V and 7 bases from J, with 8 bases between. As DNA, the CDR3 is TGTGCCAGCAGTTTAGGGGCAGAACAGCCCCAGCATTTT. Its protein is CASSLGAEQPQHF.

V gene TRBV5-4 combines with J gene TRBJ2-7; D may be TRBD1 (7 bases). This CDR3 has 15 residues. Per germline, CDR1 SGHNT and CDR2 YYREEE (reference sequence). Trimming stripped 0 bases from V and 7 bases from J, with 17 bases between. CDR3 DNA: TGTGCCAGCAGCTTGGATGTCAGGGGGGCCCGTGAGCAGTACTTC. Its protein product is CASSLDVRGAREQYF.

This clone has only one observation. The chain combines TRBV2 with TRBJ2-5; D is perhaps TRBD2 (6 bases). Trimming left V 2 bases short and J 4 bases short, with 14 bases between. This CDR3 spans 15 amino acids. From germline, CDR1 is SNHLY and CDR2 FYNNEI. The CDR3 loop reads CASSEIAHGGETQYF. The CDR3 nucleotides are TGTGCCAGCAGTGAAATAGCTCACGGGGGAGAGACCCAGTACTTC.

This sequence joins TRBV12-5 and TRBJ1-5; D possibly corresponds to TRBD1 (6 bases). CDR1 and CDR2 (germline): LGHNT, FRNRAP. This CDR3 spans 15 amino acids. Trimming left V 8 bases short and J 1 base short, with 15 bases between. This chain's CDR3 is CASREQGGSNQPQHF. In DNA form, the CDR3 reads TGTGCTAGTAGGGAACAGGGTGGAAGCAATCAGCCCCAGCATTTT.

The V and J genes are TRBV5-1 and TRBJ2-5; 12 bases line up with TRBD2. After removal of 0 bases from V and 5 bases from J, the junction contained 2 bases not matched to a gene. This CDR3 has 15 amino acids. Germline values: CDR1 SGHRS, CDR2 YFSETQ. CDR3 in amino acids: CASSLGLAGEETQYF. CDR3 nucleotides: TGCGCCAGCAGCTTGGGACTAGCGGGGGAGGAGACCCAGTACTTC.

The chain employs TRBV19 and TRBJ1-1; 7 bases are a match to TRBD1. This CDR3 region has 14 residues. The germline V gene has CDR1 LNHDA and CDR2 SQIVND (reference sequence). V lost 6 bases, J lost 2 bases, and 6 bases stayed unmatched. The CDR3 loop reads CASSLGTANTEAFF. CDR3 in DNA: TGTGCCAGTAGCCTCGGGACAGCTAACACTGAAGCTTTCTTT.

The chain combines TRBV2 with TRBJ2-3; 7 nucleotides match TRBD2. V shed 3 bases, J shed 1 base, and the junction held 10 bases outside the gene matches. Germline CDR1 and CDR2: SNHLY and FYNNEI. This CDR3 region has 17 residues. The CDR3 loop is CASSDRLAENRTDTQYF. CDR3 nucleotide sequence: TGTGCCAGCAGTGATCGCCTAGCGGAGAACCGCACAGATACGCAGTATTTT.

This clone was picked up a small number of times. The chain couples TRBV5-6 to TRBJ1-2; D ambiguous. Germline V gene sequence: CDR1 SGHDT, CDR2 YYEEEE. This CDR3 contains 14 residues. Trimming shortened V by 1 base and J by 5 bases, and 12 bases separated the two germline ends. The CDR3 nucleotides read TGTGCCAGCAGCTTGTTCACAGTCGTTTATGGCTACACCTTC. This encodes CASSLFTVVYGYTF.

This chain links TRBV3-1 (or the pseudogene TRBV3-2) with TRBJ2-2; 11 nucleotides line up with TRBD2. The germline gives CDR1 LGHDT, CDR2 YNNKEL (reference sequence). V shed 5 bases and J 1 base; nucleotides not matched to a gene: 6. The CDR3 extends over 17 amino acids. CDR3 in DNA: TGTGCCAGCAGCACTAGCGGGAGAGGGCGGAACACCGGGGAGCTGTTTTTT. It codes for CASSTSGRGRNTGELFF.

The CDR3 spells CASSVAQGGTSTDTQYF. The CDR3 bases are TGTGCCAGCAGCGTAGCTCAAGGCGGTACCAGCACAGATACGCAGTATTTT. The J gene is TRBJ2-3, the V gene TRBV9; D call uncertain. CDR1 is SGDLS, CDR2 YYNGEE, per germline. V shed 0 bases and J shed 0 bases, with 14 bases lying between them. CDR3 length equals 17 residues.

The rearrangement links TRBV19 to TRBJ2-4, with 11 bases lining up with TRBD1. J gave up 2 bases and V 3 bases, and 9 bases lay outside the gene matches. CDR1 is LNHDA, CDR2 SQIVND, per germline (reference sequence). CDR3 length: 18 amino acids. The CDR3 DNA reads TGTGCCAGTAGTATCCCGGACAGGGGGCTCGGGACCAAAAACATTCAGTACTTC. It codes for CASSIPDRGLGTKNIQYF.